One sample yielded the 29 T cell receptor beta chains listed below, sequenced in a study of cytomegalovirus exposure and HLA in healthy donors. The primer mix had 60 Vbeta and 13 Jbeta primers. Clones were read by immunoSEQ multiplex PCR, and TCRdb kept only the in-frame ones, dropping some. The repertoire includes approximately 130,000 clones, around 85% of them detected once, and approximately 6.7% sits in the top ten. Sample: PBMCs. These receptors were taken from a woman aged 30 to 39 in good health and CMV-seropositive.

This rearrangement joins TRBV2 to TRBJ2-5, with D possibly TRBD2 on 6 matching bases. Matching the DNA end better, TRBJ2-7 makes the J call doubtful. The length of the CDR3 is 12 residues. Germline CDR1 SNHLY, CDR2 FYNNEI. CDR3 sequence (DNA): TGTGCCAGCCGGGGGAACAGCTACGAGCAGTACTTC. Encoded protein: CASRGNSYEQYF.

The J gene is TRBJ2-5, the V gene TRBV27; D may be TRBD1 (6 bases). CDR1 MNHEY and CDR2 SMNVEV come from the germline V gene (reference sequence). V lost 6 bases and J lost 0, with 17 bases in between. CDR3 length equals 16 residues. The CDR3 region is CASSSLGDTNQETQYF. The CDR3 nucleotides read TGTGCCAGCAGCTCCCTGGGGGACACTAACCAAGAGACCCAGTACTTC.

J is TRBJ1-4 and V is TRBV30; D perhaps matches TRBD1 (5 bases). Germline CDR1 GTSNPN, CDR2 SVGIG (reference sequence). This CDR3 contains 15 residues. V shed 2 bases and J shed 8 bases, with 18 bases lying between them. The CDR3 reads CAWSKDRLGGEKLFF. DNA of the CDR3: TGTGCCTGGAGTAAGGATCGACTCGGGGGGGAAAAACTGTTTTTT.

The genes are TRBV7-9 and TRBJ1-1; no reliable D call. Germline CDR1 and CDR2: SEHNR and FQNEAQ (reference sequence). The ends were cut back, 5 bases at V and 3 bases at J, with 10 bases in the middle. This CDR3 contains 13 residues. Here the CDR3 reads CASSPQADTEAFF. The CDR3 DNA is TGTGCCAGCAGCCCCCAAGCCGACACTGAAGCTTTCTTT.

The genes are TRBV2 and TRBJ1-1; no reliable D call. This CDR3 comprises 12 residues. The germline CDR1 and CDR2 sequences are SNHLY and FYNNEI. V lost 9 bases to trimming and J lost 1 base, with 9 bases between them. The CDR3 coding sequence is TGTGCCAGTCTTGGCCCGAACACTGAAGCTTTCTTT. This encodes CASLGPNTEAFF.

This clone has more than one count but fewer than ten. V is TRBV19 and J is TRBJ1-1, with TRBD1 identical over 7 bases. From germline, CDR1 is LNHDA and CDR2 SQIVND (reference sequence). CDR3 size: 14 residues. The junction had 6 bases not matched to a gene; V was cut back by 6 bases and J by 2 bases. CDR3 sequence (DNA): TGTGCCAGTAGCCCCCGGGACAGAAACACTGAAGCTTTCTTT. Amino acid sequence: CASSPRDRNTEAFF.

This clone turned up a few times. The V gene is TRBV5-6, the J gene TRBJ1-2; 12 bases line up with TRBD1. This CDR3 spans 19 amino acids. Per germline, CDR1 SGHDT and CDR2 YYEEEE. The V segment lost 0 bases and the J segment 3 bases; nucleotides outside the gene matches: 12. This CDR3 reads CASSLGPGTGGARDYGYTF. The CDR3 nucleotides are TGTGCCAGCAGCTTGGGCCCAGGGACAGGGGGCGCCAGGGACTATGGCTACACCTTC.

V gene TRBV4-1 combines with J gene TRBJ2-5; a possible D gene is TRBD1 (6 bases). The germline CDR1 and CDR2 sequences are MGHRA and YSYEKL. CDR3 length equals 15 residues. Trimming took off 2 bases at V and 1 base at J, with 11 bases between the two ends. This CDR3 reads CASSQFGQTQETQYF. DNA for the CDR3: TGCGCCAGCAGCCAATTTGGACAGACCCAAGAGACCCAGTACTTC.

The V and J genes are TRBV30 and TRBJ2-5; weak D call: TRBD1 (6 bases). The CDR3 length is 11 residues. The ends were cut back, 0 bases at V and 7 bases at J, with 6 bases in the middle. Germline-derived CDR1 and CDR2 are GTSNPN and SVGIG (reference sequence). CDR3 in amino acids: CAWSVGGTQYF. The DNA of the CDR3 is TGTGCCTGGAGTGTAGGGGGGACCCAGTACTTC.

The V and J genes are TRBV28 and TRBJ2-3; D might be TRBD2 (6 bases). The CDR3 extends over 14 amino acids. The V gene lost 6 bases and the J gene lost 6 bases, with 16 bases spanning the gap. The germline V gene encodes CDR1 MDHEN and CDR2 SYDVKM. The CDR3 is CASSTLSGDDTQYF. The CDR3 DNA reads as TGTGCCAGCAGCACCCTTTCGGGGGATGATACGCAGTATTTT.

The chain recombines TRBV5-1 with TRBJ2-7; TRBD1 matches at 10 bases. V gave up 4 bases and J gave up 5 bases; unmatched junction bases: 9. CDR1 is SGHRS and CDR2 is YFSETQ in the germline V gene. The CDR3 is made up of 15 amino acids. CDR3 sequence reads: CASSQGGQGPDEQYF. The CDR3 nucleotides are TGCGCCAGCAGCCAGGGGGGACAGGGGCCGGACGAGCAGTACTTC. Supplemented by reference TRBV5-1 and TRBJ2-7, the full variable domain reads KAGVTQTPRYLIKTRGQQVTLSCSPISGHRSVSWYQQTPGQGLQFLFEYFSETQRNKGNFPGRFSGRQFSNSRSEMNVSTLELGDSALYLCASSQGGQGPDEQYFGPGTRLTVT.

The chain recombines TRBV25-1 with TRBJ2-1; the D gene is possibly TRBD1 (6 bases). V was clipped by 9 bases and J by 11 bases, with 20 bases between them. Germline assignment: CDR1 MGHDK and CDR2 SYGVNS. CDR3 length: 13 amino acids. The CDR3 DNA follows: TGTGCCAGTACTTTCCGTGGGGGACAAAAGCAGTTCTTC. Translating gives CASTFRGGQKQFF.

Written as DNA, the CDR3 is TGTGCCAGCAGCCCACCGGAGGATTGGGCTTTCTTT. Translated: CASSPPEDWAFF. The chain recombines TRBV7-8 with TRBJ1-1; D gene unclear. CDR3 length: 12 residues. Germline V gives CDR1 SGHVS, CDR2 FQNEAQ. Deletions cut 5 bases from V and 11 bases from J, with 15 bases between.

CDR3 sequence (DNA): TGTGCCACCCTAACAGGGGGCCCTGAAGCTTTCTTT. This gives the protein CATLTGGPEAFF. The chain recombines TRBV6-5 with TRBJ1-1; 9 bases agree with TRBD1. CDR1 and CDR2 (germline): MNHEY, SVGAGI. The V gene end was trimmed by 10 bases and the J gene end by 6 bases; junction bases not matched to a gene: 6. The CDR3 consists of 12 residues.

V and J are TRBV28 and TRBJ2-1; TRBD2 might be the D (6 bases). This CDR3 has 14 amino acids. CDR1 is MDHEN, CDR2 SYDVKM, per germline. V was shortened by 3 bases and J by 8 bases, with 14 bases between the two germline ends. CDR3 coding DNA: TGTGCCAGCAGTTTGCGGGGTAGGGAGGATGAGCAGTTCTTC. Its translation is CASSLRGREDEQFF.

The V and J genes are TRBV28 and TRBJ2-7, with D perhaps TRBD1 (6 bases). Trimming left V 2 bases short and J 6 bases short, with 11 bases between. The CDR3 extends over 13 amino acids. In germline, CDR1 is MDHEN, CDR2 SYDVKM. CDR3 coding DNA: TGTGCCAGCAGTTTAGGGGGCAGGGTCGAGCAGTACTTC. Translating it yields CASSLGGRVEQYF.

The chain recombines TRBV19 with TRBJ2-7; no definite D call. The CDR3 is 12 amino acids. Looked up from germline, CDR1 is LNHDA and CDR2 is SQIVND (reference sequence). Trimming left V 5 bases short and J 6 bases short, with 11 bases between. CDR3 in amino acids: CASSLVPGEQYF. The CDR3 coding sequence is TGTGCCAGTAGTCTGGTCCCCGGCGAGCAGTACTTC.

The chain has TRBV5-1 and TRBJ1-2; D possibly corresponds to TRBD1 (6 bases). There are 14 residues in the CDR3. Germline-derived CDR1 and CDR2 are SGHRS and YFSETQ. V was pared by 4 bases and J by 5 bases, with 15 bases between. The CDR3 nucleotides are TGCGCCAGCAGCCGGGAGGGACACCCATATGGCTACACCTTC. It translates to CASSREGHPYGYTF. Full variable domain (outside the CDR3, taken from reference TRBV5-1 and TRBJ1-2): KAGVTQTPRYLIKTRGQQVTLSCSPISGHRSVSWYQQTPGQGLQFLFEYFSETQRNKGNFPGRFSGRQFSNSRSEMNVSTLELGDSALYLCASSREGHPYGYTFGSGTRLTVV.

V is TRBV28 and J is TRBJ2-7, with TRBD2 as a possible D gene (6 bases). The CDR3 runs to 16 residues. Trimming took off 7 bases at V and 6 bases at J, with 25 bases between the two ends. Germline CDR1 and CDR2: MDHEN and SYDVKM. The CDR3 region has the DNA TGTGCCAGCAAAGCTCACAGACCTGGGCGGGGCTCCGAGCAGTACTTC. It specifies CASKAHRPGRGSEQYF.

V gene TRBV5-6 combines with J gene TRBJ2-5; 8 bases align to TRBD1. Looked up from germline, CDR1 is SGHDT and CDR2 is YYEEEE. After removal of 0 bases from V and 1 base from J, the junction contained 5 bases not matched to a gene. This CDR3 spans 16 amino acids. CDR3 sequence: CASSLGRGLLQETQYF. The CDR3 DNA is TGTGCCAGCAGCTTGGGCAGGGGGCTTCTCCAAGAGACCCAGTACTTC.

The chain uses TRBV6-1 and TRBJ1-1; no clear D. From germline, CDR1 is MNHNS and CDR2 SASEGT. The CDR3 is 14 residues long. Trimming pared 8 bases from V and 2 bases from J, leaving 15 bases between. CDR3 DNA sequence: TGTGCCAGCTTCCTACTGGGCCCAAACACTGAAGCTTTCTTT. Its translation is CASFLLGPNTEAFF.

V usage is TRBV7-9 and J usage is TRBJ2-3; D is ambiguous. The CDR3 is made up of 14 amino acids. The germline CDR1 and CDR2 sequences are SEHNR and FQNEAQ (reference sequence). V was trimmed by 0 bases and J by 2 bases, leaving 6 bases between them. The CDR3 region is CASSLAWATDTQYF. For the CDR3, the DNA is TGTGCCAGCAGCTTAGCATGGGCCACAGATACGCAGTATTTT.

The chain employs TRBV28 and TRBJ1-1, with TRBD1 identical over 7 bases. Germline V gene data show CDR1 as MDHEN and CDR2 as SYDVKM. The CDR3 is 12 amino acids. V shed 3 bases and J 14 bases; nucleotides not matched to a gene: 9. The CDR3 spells CASSLLGQWGFF. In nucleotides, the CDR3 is TGTGCCAGCAGTTTGTTGGGACAGTGGGGCTTCTTT.

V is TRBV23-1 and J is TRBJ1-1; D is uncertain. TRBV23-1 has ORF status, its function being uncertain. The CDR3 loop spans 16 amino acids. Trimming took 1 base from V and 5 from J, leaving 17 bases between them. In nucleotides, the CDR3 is TGCGCCAGCAGTCAATTGGACTTCTTGACGGGGACTGAAGCTTTCTTT. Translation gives CASSQLDFLTGTEAFF.

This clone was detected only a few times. The CDR3 region has the DNA TGTGCCAGCAGTGGACAGGGGGCGCAGGGTGAGCAGTTCTTC. Translation gives CASSGQGAQGEQFF. V gene TRBV6-4 combines with J gene TRBJ2-1; 10 bases line up with TRBD1. The CDR3 is 14 residues long. Germline assignment: CDR1 MRHNA and CDR2 SNTAGT. V gave up 4 bases and J gave up 9 bases; unmatched junction bases: 6.

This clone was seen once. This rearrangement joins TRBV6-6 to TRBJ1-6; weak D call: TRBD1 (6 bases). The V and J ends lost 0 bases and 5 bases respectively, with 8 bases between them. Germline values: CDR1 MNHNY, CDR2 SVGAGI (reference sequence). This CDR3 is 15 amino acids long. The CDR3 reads CASSYSGANNSPLHF. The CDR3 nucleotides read TGTGCCAGCAGTTACTCGGGGGCCAATAATTCACCCCTCCACTTT.

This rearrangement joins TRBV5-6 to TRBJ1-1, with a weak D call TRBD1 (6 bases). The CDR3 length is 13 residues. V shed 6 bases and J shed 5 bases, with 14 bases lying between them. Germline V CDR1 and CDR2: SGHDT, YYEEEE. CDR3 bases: TGTGCCAGCACCAGAGGGGGGGTAACTGAAGCTTTCTTT. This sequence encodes CASTRGGVTEAFF.

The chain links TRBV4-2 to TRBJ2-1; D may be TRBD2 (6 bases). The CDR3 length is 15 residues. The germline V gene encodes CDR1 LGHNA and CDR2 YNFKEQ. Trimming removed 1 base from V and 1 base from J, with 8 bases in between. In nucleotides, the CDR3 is TGTGCCAGCAGCCAAGGGAGGGAGTCCTACAATGAGCAGTTCTTC. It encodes CASSQGRESYNEQFF.

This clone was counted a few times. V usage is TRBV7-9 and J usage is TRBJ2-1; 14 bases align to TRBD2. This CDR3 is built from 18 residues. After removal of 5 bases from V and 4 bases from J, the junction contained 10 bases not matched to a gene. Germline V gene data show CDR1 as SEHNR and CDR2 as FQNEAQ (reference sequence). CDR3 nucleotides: TGTGCCAGCAGCCCGAAGACTAGCGGGGGGGGTTTTTACAATGAGCAGTTCTTC. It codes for CASSPKTSGGGFYNEQFF.